This T cell receptor beta chain was retrieved from a study of siplizumab effects on memory and regulatory T cells. In the study overall: Paired mixed lymphocyte reaction conditions consisted of siplizumab at roughly 1 ug/mL or no drug.

This CDR3 is built from 16 residues. Trimming pared 0 bases from V and 0 bases from J, leaving 12 bases between. The germline gives CDR1 MNHEY, CDR2 SMNVEV (reference sequence). In the case of this clone: Its antigen is currently unknown.

Sequencing was performed with immunoSEQ multiplex PCR; in TCRdb, only in-frame clones are kept and a portion is missing. The repertoire has about 7,800 clones, about two fifths of them found once; the top ten carry 5.5% to 7.5%. The mixed lymphocyte reaction cells underwent coculture at 37°C for 6 days. A 1:1 mix was made of stimulator PBMCs labelled with Violet Dye and responder PBMCs labelled with CFSE. This receptor was taken from a human donor in good health; the cells came from an allogeneic mixed lymphocyte reaction. The rearrangement links TRBV27 to TRBJ2-7; tentative D call: TRBD2 (6 bases). Material for sequencing was CFSE-low (dividing) CD8+ T cells sorted from an allogeneic mixed lymphocyte reaction. The CDR3 region is CASSLSSGEISYEQYF. In nucleotides, the CDR3 is TGTGCCAGCAGTTTATCTAGCGGAGAAATCTCCTACGAGCAGTACTTC.